These T cell receptor beta chains were read from a single sample in a study of blood T cell repertoires in COVID-19. Only in-frame clones appear in the TCRdb table, and some are missing; sequencing was by immunoSEQ multiplex PCR. Of more than 55,000 clones in the sample, about 90% were seen once. The source material was peripheral blood. The receptors shown here come from a human donor with active COVID-19. The donor label of this sample is uncertain. The CDR3 runs from the conserved cysteine through the conserved F or W. Fields, in order: V gene, CDR3 protein.

v_gene: TRBV11-2; CDR3aa: CASSLGNRGSSYNSPLHF
v_gene: TRBV5-1; CDR3aa: CASSGGGISPLHF
v_gene: TRBV2; CDR3aa: CARTGDRDEQYF
v_gene: TRBV2; CDR3aa: CASARGQGLYEQYF
v_gene: TRBV7-3; CDR3aa: CASSSAGGDEQFF
v_gene: TRBV28; CDR3aa: CASSLDRAGYTF
v_gene: TRBV21-1; CDR3aa: CASSNQDRGKPRSPLHF
v_gene: TRBV15; CDR3aa: CATSRDGGAGYF
v_gene: TRBV10-3; CDR3aa: CAISESLTGNTEAFF
v_gene: TRBV10-1; CDR3aa: CASSESGQGLQPQHF
v_gene: TRBV27; CDR3aa: CASSLSLGLISYEQYF
v_gene: TRBV5-1; CDR3aa: CASSLSTGQQETQYF
v_gene: TRBV24-1; CDR3aa: CATSDPGQGPTGELFF
v_gene: TRBV6-2/TRBV6-3; CDR3aa: CASSDVGQANYGYTF
v_gene: TRBV24-1; CDR3aa: CATSDFRGGQETQYF